The present entry profiles one T cell receptor beta chain with its context. As yet, its antigen is unknown. The ends were cut back, 1 base at V and 4 bases at J, with 7 bases in the middle. The CDR3 length is 13 residues. CDR1 is SGHAT and CDR2 is FQNNGV in the germline V gene. The source of the sample is a study of T cell responses to AZD1222 COVID-19 vaccine. Findings and caveats of the study: Spike-specific TCR breadth and depth grew following two AZD1222 doses. Seropositive status at baseline applied to only six AZD1222 recipients. Spike was spanned by vaccine-associated CD4 TCRs, with dominance at 160-218 and 743-854.

Generated by immunoSEQ multiplex PCR, the TCRdb table keeps only in-frame clones and is missing some. There are roughly 100,000 clones in the sample; around 94% occur only once, and roughly 2.2% lies in the top ten. The genes are TRBV11-2 and TRBJ1-2; D is undetermined. The TCR comes from an adult in good health. The material sequenced was peripheral blood, taken on day 0 of AZD1222 vaccination. DNA of the CDR3: TGTGCCAGCAGCTTAGGACGGACCTATGGCTACACCTTC. Residues: CASSLGRTYGYTF.